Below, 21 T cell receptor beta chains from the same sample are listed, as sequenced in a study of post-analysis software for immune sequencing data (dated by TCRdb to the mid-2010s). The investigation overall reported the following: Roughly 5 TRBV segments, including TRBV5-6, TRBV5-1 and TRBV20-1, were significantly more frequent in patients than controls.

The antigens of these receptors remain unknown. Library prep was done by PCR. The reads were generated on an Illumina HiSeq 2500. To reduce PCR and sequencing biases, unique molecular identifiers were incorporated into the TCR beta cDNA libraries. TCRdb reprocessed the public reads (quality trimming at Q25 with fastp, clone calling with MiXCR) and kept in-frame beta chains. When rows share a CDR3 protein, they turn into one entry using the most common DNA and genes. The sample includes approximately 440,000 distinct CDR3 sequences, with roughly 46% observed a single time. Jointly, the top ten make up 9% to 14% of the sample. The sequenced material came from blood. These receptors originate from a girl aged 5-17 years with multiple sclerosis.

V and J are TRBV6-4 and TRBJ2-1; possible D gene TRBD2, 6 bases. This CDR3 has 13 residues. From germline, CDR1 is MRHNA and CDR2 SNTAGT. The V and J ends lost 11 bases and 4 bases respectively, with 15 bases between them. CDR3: CACNLGTYNEQFF. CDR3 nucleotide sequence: TGTGCCTGCAACCTCGGGACTTACAATGAGCAGTTCTTC.

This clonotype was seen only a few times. In DNA form, the CDR3 reads TGCAGCGTTGAGGGGACAGCGAACACTGAAGCTTTCTTT. It specifies CSVEGTANTEAFF. This chain links TRBV29-1 with TRBJ1-1, with 7 bases that match TRBD1. Germline loops: CDR1 SQVTM, CDR2 ANQGSEA. Trimming cost V 3 bases and J 1 base; bases outside gene matches: 2. The CDR3 extends over 13 amino acids.

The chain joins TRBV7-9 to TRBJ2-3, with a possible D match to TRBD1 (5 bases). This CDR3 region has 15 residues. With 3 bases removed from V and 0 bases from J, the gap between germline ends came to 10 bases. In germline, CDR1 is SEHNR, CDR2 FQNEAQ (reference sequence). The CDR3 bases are TGTGCCAGCAGCTTTGACAGCCCAAGCACAGATACGCAGTATTTT. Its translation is CASSFDSPSTDTQYF.

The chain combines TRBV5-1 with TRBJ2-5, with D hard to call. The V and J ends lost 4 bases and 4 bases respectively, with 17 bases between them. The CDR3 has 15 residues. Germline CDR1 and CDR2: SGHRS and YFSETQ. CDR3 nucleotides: TGCGCCAGCAGCCCCCAAGAATCCTCTGCAGAGACCCAGTACTTC. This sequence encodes CASSPQESSAETQYF.

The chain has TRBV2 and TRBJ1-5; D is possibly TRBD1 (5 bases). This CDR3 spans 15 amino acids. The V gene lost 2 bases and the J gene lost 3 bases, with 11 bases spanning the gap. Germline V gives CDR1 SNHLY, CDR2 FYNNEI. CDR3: CASSELGQSNQPQHF. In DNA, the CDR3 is TGTGCCAGCAGTGAATTGGGGCAGTCCAATCAGCCCCAGCATTTT.

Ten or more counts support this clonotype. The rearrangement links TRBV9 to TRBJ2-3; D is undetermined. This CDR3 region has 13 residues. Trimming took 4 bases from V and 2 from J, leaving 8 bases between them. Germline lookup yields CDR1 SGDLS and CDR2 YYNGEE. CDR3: CASSIMNTDTQYF. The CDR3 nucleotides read TGTGCCAGCAGCATCATGAACACAGATACGCAGTATTTT.

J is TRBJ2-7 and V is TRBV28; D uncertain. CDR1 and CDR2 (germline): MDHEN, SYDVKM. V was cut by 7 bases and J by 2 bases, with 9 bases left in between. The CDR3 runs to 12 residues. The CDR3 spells CASKTSPYEQYF. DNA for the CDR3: TGTGCCAGCAAGACCAGCCCCTACGAGCAGTACTTC. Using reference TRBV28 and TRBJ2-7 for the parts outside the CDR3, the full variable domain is DVKVTQSSRYLVKRTGEKVFLECVQDMDHENMFWYRQDPGLGLRLIYFSYDVKMKEKGDIPEGYSVSREKKERFSLILESASTNQTSMYLCASKTSPYEQYFGPGTRLTVT.

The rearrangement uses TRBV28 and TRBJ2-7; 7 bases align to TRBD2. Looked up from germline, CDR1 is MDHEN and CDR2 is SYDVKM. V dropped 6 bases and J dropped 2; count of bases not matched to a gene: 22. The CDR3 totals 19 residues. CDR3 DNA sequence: TGTGCCAGCAGCGACCCGTTCGGGACTAACGGGAGGAGCGCCTACGAGCAGTACTTC. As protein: CASSDPFGTNGRSAYEQYF.

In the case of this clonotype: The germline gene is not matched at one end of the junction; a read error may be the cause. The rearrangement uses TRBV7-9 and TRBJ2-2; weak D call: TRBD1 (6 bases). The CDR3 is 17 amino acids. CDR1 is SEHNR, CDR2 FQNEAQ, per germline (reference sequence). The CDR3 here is CASSPGVEGTNTGERFF. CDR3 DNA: TGTGCCAGCAGCCCAGGGGTAGAAGGGACGAACACCGGGGAGCGGTTTTTT.

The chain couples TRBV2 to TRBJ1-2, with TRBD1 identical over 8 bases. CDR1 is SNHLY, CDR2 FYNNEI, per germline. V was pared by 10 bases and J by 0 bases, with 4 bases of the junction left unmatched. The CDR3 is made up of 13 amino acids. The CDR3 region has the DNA TGTGCCACTGGACAGGGAGCTAACTATGGCTACACCTTC. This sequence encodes CATGQGANYGYTF.

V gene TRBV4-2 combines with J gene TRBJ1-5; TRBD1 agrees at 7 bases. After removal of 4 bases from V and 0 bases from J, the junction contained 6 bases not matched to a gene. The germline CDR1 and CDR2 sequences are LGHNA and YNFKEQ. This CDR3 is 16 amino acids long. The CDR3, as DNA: TGTGCCAGCAGCCTCGGACAGGACCTTAGCAATCAGCCCCAGCATTTT. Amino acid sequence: CASSLGQDLSNQPQHF.

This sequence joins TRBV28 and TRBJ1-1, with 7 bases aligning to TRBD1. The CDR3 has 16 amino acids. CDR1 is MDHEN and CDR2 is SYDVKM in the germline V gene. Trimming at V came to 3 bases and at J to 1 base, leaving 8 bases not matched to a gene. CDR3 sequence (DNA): TGTGCCAGCAGTTTGAGGACAGGCTATGGGAACACTGAAGCTTTCTTT. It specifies CASSLRTGYGNTEAFF.

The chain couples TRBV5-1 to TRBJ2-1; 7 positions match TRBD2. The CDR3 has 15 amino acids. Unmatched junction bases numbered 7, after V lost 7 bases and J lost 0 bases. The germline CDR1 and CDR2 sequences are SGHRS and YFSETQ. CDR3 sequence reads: CASGDYPLSYNEQFF. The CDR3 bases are TGCGCCAGCGGGGACTACCCCCTCTCCTACAATGAGCAGTTCTTC.

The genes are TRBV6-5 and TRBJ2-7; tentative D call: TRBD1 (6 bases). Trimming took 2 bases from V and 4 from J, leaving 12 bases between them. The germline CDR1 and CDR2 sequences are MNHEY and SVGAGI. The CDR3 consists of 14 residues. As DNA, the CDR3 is TGTGCCAGCAGTTACGGCAGGGGAGTATACGAGCAGTACTTC. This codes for CASSYGRGVYEQYF.

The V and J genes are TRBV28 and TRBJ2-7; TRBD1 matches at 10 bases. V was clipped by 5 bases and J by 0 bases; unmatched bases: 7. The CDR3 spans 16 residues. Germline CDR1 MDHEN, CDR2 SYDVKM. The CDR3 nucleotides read TGTGCCAGCAGTGCATCCGGGACAGGGGCCTCCTACGAGCAGTACTTC. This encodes CASSASGTGASYEQYF. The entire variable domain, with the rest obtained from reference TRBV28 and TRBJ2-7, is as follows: DVKVTQSSRYLVKRTGEKVFLECVQDMDHENMFWYRQDPGLGLRLIYFSYDVKMKEKGDIPEGYSVSREKKERFSLILESASTNQTSMYLCASSASGTGASYEQYFGPGTRLTVT.

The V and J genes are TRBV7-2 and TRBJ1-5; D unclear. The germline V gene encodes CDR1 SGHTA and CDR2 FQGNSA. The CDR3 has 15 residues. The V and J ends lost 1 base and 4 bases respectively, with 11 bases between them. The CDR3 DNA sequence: TGTGCCAGCAGCTTAGGATCGGCAGTTAATCAGCCCCAGCATTTT. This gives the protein CASSLGSAVNQPQHF.

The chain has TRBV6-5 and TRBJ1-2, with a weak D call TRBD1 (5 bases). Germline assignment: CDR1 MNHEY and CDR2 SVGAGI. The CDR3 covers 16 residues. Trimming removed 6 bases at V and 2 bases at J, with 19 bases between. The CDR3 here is CASSSRTERDNYGYTF. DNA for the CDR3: TGTGCCAGCAGCTCCCGGACGGAGAGGGACAACTATGGCTACACCTTC.

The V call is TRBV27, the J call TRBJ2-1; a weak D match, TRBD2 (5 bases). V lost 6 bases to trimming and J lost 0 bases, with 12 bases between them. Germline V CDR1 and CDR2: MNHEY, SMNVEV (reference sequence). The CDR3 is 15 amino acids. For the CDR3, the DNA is TGTGCCAGCAGACTAGACGGACCCTCCTACAATGAGCAGTTCTTC. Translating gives CASRLDGPSYNEQFF.

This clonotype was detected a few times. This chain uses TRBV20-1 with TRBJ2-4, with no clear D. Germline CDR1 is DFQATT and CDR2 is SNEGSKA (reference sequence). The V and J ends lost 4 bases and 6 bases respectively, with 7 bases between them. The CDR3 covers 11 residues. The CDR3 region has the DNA TGCAGTGCTAACCCGAGAAACATTCAGTACTTC. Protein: CSANPRNIQYF.

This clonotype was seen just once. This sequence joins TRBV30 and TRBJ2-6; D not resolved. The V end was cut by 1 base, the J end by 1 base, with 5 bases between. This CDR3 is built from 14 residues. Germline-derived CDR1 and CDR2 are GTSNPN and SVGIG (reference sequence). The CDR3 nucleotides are TGTGCCTGGAGTGGCGTTTCTGGGGCCAACGTCCTGACTTTC. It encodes CAWSGVSGANVLTF.

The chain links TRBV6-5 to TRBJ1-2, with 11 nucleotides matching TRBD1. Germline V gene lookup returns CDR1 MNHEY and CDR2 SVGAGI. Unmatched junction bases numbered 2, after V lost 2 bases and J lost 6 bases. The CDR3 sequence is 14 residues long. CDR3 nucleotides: TGTGCCAGCAGTTACGGGACAGGGGGAAATGGCTACACCTTC. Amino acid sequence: CASSYGTGGNGYTF.